This section outlines one T cell receptor (beta chain) sequence together with its context. Other DNA sequences in this sample translate to the same CDR3. The data were obtained in a study of shared clonotypes between healthy human individuals. Germline CDR1 and CDR2: SGHRS and YFSETQ. The CDR3 sequence is 15 residues long. V dropped 4 bases and J dropped 2; count of bases not matched to a gene: 5. When replicate PCRs were run on unsorted PBMC, they used 300 ng DNA, about 30,000 T cell genomes. Ten immunoSEQ deep assay plates held the unsorted PBMC DNA. Original data processing: Junction-only sequences without quality scores came from ImmunoSEQ, so filtering differed. The assay was immunoSEQ multiplex PCR, and TCRdb's table has in-frame clones only and misses some. V, J and clone size are taken as reported in that table, and D and trimming were inferred from the DNA itself. Here the sample spans 500,000 to 650,000 clones, around 77% being singletons.

The rearrangement joins TRBV5-1 to TRBJ1-1; 10 bases are a match to TRBD1. Material for sequencing was PBMCs. This receptor was taken from a woman between 35 and 50 years old in good health. Some clones in this sample may be carry-over from other donors' samples. CDR3: CASSPGQGLNTEAFF. CDR3 in DNA: TGCGCCAGCAGCCCGGGACAGGGGTTAAACACTGAAGCTTTCTTT.